This T cell receptor beta chain appears in the sequencing data of a study of blood T cells in healthy people across ages. Points from the study as a whole: Researchers report that TCR beta diversity correlated strongly with naive T cell percentage.

Using a J-beta primer mix together with a sample-barcoded 5' primer, a second PCR was run for about 7 to 12 cycles. TCRdb passed the 5' RACE reads through MiXCR, listing each CDR3 protein once. The repertoire holds 750,000 to 950,000 distinct CDR3 sequences, with roughly 29% as singletons. Extracted total RNA amounted to at least 6 micrograms for each sample. This clonotype occurred many times. Its specificity is not known. The same data also contributed to another study, on T cells of mothers and their children.

Sequencing was performed on blood. This TCR derives from a middle-aged woman in good health.

CDR3 nucleotides: TGTGCCAGCACCACAAGGAGGGACACTGAAGCTTTCTTT. This codes for CASTTRRDTEAFF. The J gene is TRBJ1-1, the V gene TRBV12-3 or TRBV12-4, with D uncertain. V lost 7 bases and J 3 bases, leaving 12 bases between the germline ends. CDR3 length: 13 residues.